The T cell receptor (beta chain) under discussion was sequenced for a study of blood T cell repertoires in COVID-19. Study information: Samples taken during acute and convalescent COVID-19 were collected in the United States, Italy and Spain.

Participants were aged roughly 18 to 95 years, lived in under 25 US areas, and enrolled virtually. Cohort 3 recovery required two negative PCRs, clearance, or symptom resolution. Methods used by the authors: Amplifying reference gene primers gave estimates of nucleated cell counts. The table came from immunoSEQ multiplex PCR; TCRdb's copy has only in-frame clones and leaves some out. The DNA was the basis for D and trimming; V, J and clone size are from that table. In the table there are hundreds of thousands of clones, roughly 90% of which are singletons. The CDR3 runs 16 residues. Germline loops: CDR1 SGHNT, CDR2 YENEEA. The V gene end was trimmed by 1 base and the J gene end by 3 bases; junction bases not matched to a gene: 5.

Sequenced: PBMCs or T cells enriched from blood (not recorded which). This chain joins TRBV11-3 and TRBJ2-3, with 9 bases identical to TRBD2. This clonotype was obtained from a woman aged 40 to 50 who had recovered from COVID-19. The CDR3 bases are TGTGCCAGCAGCTTAGGTGGACTAGCGAGGACAGATACGCAGTATTTT. This codes for CASSLGGLARTDTQYF.